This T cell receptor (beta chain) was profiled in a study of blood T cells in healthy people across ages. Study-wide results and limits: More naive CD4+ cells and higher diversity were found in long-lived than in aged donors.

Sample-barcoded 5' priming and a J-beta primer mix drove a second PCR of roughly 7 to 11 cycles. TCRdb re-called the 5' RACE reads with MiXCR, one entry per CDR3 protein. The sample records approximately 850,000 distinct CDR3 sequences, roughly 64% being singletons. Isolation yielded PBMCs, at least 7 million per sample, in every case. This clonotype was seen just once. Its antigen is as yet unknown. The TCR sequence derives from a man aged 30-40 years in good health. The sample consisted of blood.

The CDR3 protein is CASSHDAGTASRKQFF. CDR3 coding DNA: TGTGCCAGCAGCCATGATGCCGGGACAGCAAGTAGGAAGCAGTTCTTC. The gene calls are TRBV3-1 and TRBJ2-1, with TRBD1 identical over 7 bases. CDR1 and CDR2 from the germline V gene are LGHDT and YNNKEL (reference sequence). V trimming: 3 bases; J trimming: 11 bases; junction bases outside the gene matches: 16. This CDR3 is built from 16 residues.